These 3 T cell receptor beta chains were sequenced from one sample in a study of monozygotic twins with inflammatory bowel disease. No DNA is given; TCRdb re-called the 5' RACE reads and lists each CDR3 protein once. The table for this sample gives about 150,000 distinct CDR3 sequences. Sequenced sample: blood. Receptors originate from a human donor with ulcerative colitis or Crohn's disease, or a healthy co-twin of an affected twin (not recorded which).

The chain employs TRBV30 and TRBJ1-1. In germline, CDR1 is GTSNPN, CDR2 SVGIG (reference sequence). CDR3 length equals 13 residues. CDR3 loop: CARGQEMNTEAFF.

The chain carries TRBV5-6 and TRBJ2-4. This CDR3 comprises 16 residues. Germline V lookup: CDR1 SGHDT, CDR2 YYEEEE. CDR3 sequence reads: CASSLVGGVAKNIQYF.

The V and J genes are TRBV7-2 and TRBJ2-1. CDR3 size: 14 residues. Per germline, CDR1 SGHTA and CDR2 FQGNSA. The CDR3 protein is CASSPSRSIYEQFF.